This T cell receptor beta chain was sequenced during a study of post-analysis software for immune sequencing data. Study-wide context: Recorded subtypes: relapsing-remitting, secondary progressive, progressive-relapsing; some patients unannotated. General study results and limits: Batch-mates among the samples co-clustered strongly by F measure. A significant reduction in normalized Chao1 diversity was observed in multiple sclerosis patients versus controls. In patients, four to six TRBV segments were more frequent than in controls, with TRBV5-6, TRBV5-1 and TRBV20-1 among them.

CDR3 length: 17 residues. V was clipped by 6 bases and J by 0 bases; unmatched bases: 9. Germline values: CDR1 SGHTA, CDR2 FQGNSA. As regards this clonotype: The antigen is undetermined.

Included in the TCR beta cDNA libraries were unique molecular identifiers. Via MiXCR, TCRdb re-called the PCR reads, giving one row per CDR3 protein. Of about 760,000 distinct CDR3 sequences listed, just under 30% are singletons. The material sequenced was blood. This sequence joins TRBV7-2 and TRBJ2-4, with 9 bases matching TRBD1. This clonotype originated in a girl between 10 and 17 years old with multiple sclerosis. The CDR3 reads CASSLRQGGLAKNIQYF. Written as DNA, the CDR3 is TGTGCCAGCAGTCTTCGACAGGGGGGTCTAGCCAAAAACATTCAGTACTTC.